This T cell receptor (beta chain) was recovered during a study of yellow fever vaccine responses in identical twins. Per the germline V gene, CDR1 is LNHDA and CDR2 is SQIVND (reference sequence). The CDR3 is 15 amino acids. J gave up 0 bases and V 3 bases, and 2 bases lay outside the gene matches. TCRdb analysed the RT-PCR reads with MiXCR anew, one entry per CDR3 protein. The table includes around 33,000 distinct CDR3 sequences, about 63% detected once. This clonotype has a single count. This TCR derives from a woman aged 18-29 years who received the yellow fever vaccine. The sample was T cells from blood (PBMCs), unsorted or a sorted subset (not recorded which), taken before or after yellow fever vaccination (not recorded which). The genes are TRBV19 and TRBJ2-1, with 7 bases that match TRBD1. The CDR3 sequence: CASSMGQSSYNEQFF. CDR3 nucleotide sequence: TGTGCCAGTAGTATGGGACAGAGCTCCTACAATGAGCAGTTCTTC.